Listed below are T cell receptor beta chains from one sample, sequenced in a study of T cell responses to AZD1222 COVID-19 vaccine. Measured with immunoSEQ multiplex PCR; TCRdb has only the in-frame clones, and not every one. The table shows 150,000 to 200,000 clones, with just over 85% occurring only once. The sample here was peripheral blood, taken on day 0 of AZD1222 vaccination. These receptors were obtained from an adult in good health. CDR3s include the opening cysteine and the closing phenylalanine or tryptophan. The order of the fields is J gene, D gene, V gene, clone size, CDR3 protein, CDR3 DNA. A D gene is named only where the DNA matches it firmly. Size is omitted from some rows. Given values are once, few, many or a class for expanded clones.

J: TRBJ2-7; D: .; V: TRBV5-1; size: .; CDR3: CASSLSITADEQYF; DNA: TGCGCCAGCAGCTTATCGATAACAGCTGACGAGCAGTACTTC
J: TRBJ1-2; D: TRBD1; V: TRBV19; size: .; CDR3: CASSIGGTGVYGYTF; DNA: TGTGCCAGTAGTATTGGTGGGACAGGGGTCTATGGCTACACCTTC
J: TRBJ1-5; D: .; V: TRBV27; size: .; CDR3: CASSPQGLLGQPQHF; DNA: TGTGCCAGCAGTCCCCAGGGTCTATTGGGTCAGCCCCAGCATTTT
J: TRBJ1-5; D: .; V: TRBV21-1; size: .; CDR3: CASSKVVGVTVNQPQHF; DNA: TGTGCCAGCAGCAAAGTGGTAGGGGTTACGGTTAATCAGCCCCAGCATTTT
J: TRBJ1-2; D: .; V: TRBV4-1; size: .; CDR3: CASSQAGTLELGYTF; DNA: TGCGCCAGCAGCCAAGCCGGGACGCTGGAGCTCGGCTACACCTTC
J: TRBJ2-7; D: .; V: TRBV5-1; size: .; CDR3: CASSRGLAESSYEQYF; DNA: TGCGCCAGCAGCCGAGGCCTGGCAGAGAGCTCCTACGAGCAGTACTTC
J: TRBJ1-4; D: .; V: TRBV9; size: .; CDR3: CASSVVEGLLFF; DNA: TGTGCCAGCAGCGTAGTAGAAGGTTTGCTGTTTTTT
J: TRBJ2-5; D: .; V: TRBV18; size: .; CDR3: CASSPLGTFQETQYF; DNA: TGTGCCAGCTCACCTCTAGGGACATTTCAAGAGACCCAGTACTTC
J: TRBJ2-7; D: .; V: TRBV30; size: .; CDR3: CAWSVPTGSSYEQYF; DNA: TGTGCCTGGAGTGTCCCTACAGGGAGCTCCTACGAGCAGTACTTC
J: TRBJ1-1; D: .; V: TRBV12-3/TRBV12-4; size: once; CDR3: CASSSQQEAFF; DNA: TGTGCCAGCAGTTCCCAGCAAGAAGCTTTCTTT
J: TRBJ2-2; D: .; V: TRBV7-2; size: .; CDR3: CASSLGPGELFF; DNA: TGTGCCAGCAGCTTGGGGCCCGGGGAGCTGTTTTTT
J: TRBJ2-3; D: TRBD2; V: TRBV4-3; size: .; CDR3: CASSHLAGATDTQYF; DNA: TGCGCCAGCAGCCACCTAGCGGGGGCCACAGATACGCAGTATTTT
J: TRBJ1-1; D: .; V: TRBV5-1; size: .; CDR3: CASSLGGRGNTEAFF; DNA: TGCGCCAGCAGCTTGGGGGGTCGGGGAAACACTGAAGCTTTCTTT
J: TRBJ1-1; D: .; V: TRBV5-1; size: .; CDR3: CASSPFRDGEAFF; DNA: TGCGCCAGCAGTCCCTTCCGGGACGGTGAAGCTTTCTTT
J: TRBJ2-5; D: .; V: TRBV30; size: .; CDR3: CAWSVALRAPGEETQYF; DNA: TGTGCCTGGAGTGTGGCTCTCCGGGCCCCCGGCGAGGAGACCCAGTACTTC
J: TRBJ1-6; D: .; V: TRBV25-1; size: .; CDR3: CASRALSGLNSPLHF; DNA: TGTGCCAGCAGGGCCCTTAGCGGGTTGAATTCACCCCTCCACTTT
J: TRBJ1-2; D: TRBD1; V: TRBV4-1; size: .; CDR3: CASSQDAPWDRERGDGYTF; DNA: TGCGCCAGCAGCCAAGATGCCCCGTGGGACAGGGAGCGGGGCGATGGCTACACCTTC
J: TRBJ1-5; D: .; V: TRBV27; size: .; CDR3: CASSTGGGGNQPQHF; DNA: TGTGCCAGCAGTACGGGAGGAGGGGGCAATCAGCCCCAGCATTTT
J: TRBJ1-1; D: TRBD1; V: TRBV2; size: .; CDR3: CASEKDRGNTEAFF; DNA: TGTGCCAGCGAAAAGGACAGGGGCAACACTGAAGCTTTCTTT
J: TRBJ1-2; D: .; V: TRBV28; size: .; CDR3: CASSLLQGGYGYTF; DNA: TGTGCCAGCAGTTTGCTTCAGGGAGGCTATGGCTACACCTTC
J: TRBJ1-2; D: TRBD1; V: TRBV28; size: once; CDR3: CASSLLAAGRGRGYGYTF; DNA: TGTGCCAGCAGTTTATTAGCGGCGGGCAGGGGGCGAGGCTATGGCTACACCTTC
J: TRBJ2-7; D: TRBD1; V: TRBV9; size: .; CDR3: CASSVGQGMNEQYF; DNA: TGTGCCAGCAGCGTAGGACAGGGGATGAACGAGCAGTACTTC
J: TRBJ2-5; D: TRBD2; V: TRBV5-3; size: .; CDR3: CARSLLRRGDQETQYF; DNA: TGTGCCAGAAGCTTGTTAAGACGGGGGGATCAAGAGACCCAGTACTTC
J: TRBJ1-3; D: .; V: TRBV13; size: .; CDR3: CASSLRGAGNTIYF; DNA: TGTGCCAGCAGCCTCAGGGGTGCTGGAAACACCATATATTTT
J: TRBJ2-7; D: TRBD2; V: TRBV10-1; size: .; CDR3: CASSESTGGPEYF; DNA: TGCGCCAGCAGTGAGTCGACGGGGGGGCCAGAGTACTTC
J: TRBJ1-2; D: TRBD1; V: TRBV19; size: .; CDR3: CASLDRGMNYGYTF; DNA: TGTGCCAGCCTGGACAGGGGGATGAACTATGGCTACACCTTC
J: TRBJ2-7; D: .; V: TRBV10-3; size: .; CDR3: CAISEPANYEQYF; DNA: TGTGCCATCAGTGAGCCGGCCAACTACGAGCAGTACTTC
J: TRBJ2-5; D: .; V: TRBV29-1; size: .; CDR3: CSMARFSGETQYF; DNA: TGCAGCATGGCTAGATTTTCAGGAGAGACCCAGTACTTC
J: TRBJ2-7; D: TRBD1; V: TRBV9; size: .; CDR3: CASSVGAGGYEQYF; DNA: TGTGCCAGCAGCGTAGGTGCAGGGGGTTACGAGCAGTACTTC
J: TRBJ2-1; D: TRBD2; V: TRBV12-3/TRBV12-4; size: .; CDR3: CASTASGTTMQFF; DNA: TGTGCCAGCACGGCTAGCGGGACAACAATGCAGTTCTTC
J: TRBJ1-1; D: .; V: TRBV4-1; size: .; CDR3: CASSQDGRGNMNTEAFF; DNA: TGCGCCAGCAGCCAAGATGGTAGGGGGAACATGAACACTGAAGCTTTCTTT
J: TRBJ1-1; D: .; V: TRBV19; size: .; CDR3: CASSMAGVTEAFF; DNA: TGTGCCAGTAGTATGGCTGGGGTGACTGAAGCTTTCTTT
J: TRBJ1-2; D: .; V: TRBV18; size: .; CDR3: CASSPIGERGYTF; DNA: TGTGCCAGCTCACCTATAGGGGAGCGGGGCTACACCTTC
J: TRBJ1-3; D: .; V: TRBV7-9; size: few; CDR3: CASREGNGNTIYF; DNA: TGTGCCAGCAGGGAGGGTAACGGAAACACCATATATTTT
J: TRBJ1-2; D: .; V: TRBV5-1; size: few; CDR3: CASSLAPTQRGYGYTF; DNA: TGCGCCAGCAGCTTAGCACCGACCCAACGAGGCTATGGCTACACCTTC
J: TRBJ2-7; D: .; V: TRBV6-5; size: .; CDR3: CASTVTYEQYF; DNA: TGTGCCTCGACTGTTACCTACGAGCAGTACTTC
J: TRBJ2-7; D: .; V: TRBV10-3; size: .; CDR3: CAISELEGVHEQYF; DNA: TGTGCCATCAGTGAGTTAGAGGGAGTCCACGAGCAGTACTTC